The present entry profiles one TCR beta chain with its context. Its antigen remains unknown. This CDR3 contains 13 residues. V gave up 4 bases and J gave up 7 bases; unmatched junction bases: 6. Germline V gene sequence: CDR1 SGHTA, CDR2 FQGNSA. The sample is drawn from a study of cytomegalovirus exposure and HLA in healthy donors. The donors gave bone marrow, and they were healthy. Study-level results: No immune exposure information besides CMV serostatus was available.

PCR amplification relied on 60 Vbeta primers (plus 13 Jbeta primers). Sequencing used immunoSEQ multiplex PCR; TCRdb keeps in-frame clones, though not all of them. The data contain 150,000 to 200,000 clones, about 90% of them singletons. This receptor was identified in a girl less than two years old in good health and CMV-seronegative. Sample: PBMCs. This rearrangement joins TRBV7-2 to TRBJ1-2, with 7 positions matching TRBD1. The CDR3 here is CASSSDRVGGYTF. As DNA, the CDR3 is TGTGCCAGCAGCTCCGACAGGGTTGGTGGCTACACCTTC. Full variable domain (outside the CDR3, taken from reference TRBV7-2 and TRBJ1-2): GAGVSQSPSNKVTEKGKDVELRCDPISGHTALYWYRQSLGQGLEFLIYFQGNSAPDKSGLPSDRFSAERTGGSVSTLTIQRTQQEDSAVYLCASSSDRVGGYTFGSGTRLTVV.